One and the same sample provided the 18 T cell receptor beta chains below, sequenced in a study of T cells in Graves' hyperthyroidism and ophthalmopathy. The CDR3 regions of TCR beta were amplified from RNA transcripts. The HTBI primer set was used in a first-round RT-PCR of the TCR CDR3. From the multiplex PCR reads, TCRdb called clonotypes with MiXCR, one entry per CDR3 protein. This table holds about 200,000 distinct CDR3 sequences, 15% to 20% found once. Sequenced input: blood. Receptors originate from a middle-aged man with Graves' hyperthyroidism.

This clonotype was seen a few times. The gene calls are TRBV19 and TRBJ1-1; D possibly corresponds to TRBD1 (5 bases). With 7 bases removed from V and 0 bases from J, the gap between germline ends came to 9 bases. CDR1 and CDR2 from the germline V gene are LNHDA and SQIVND (reference sequence). The CDR3 spans 13 residues. CDR3: CASNTGLNTEAFF. The CDR3 nucleotides read TGTGCCAGTAACACAGGACTGAACACTGAAGCTTTCTTT.

V gene TRBV27 combines with J gene TRBJ2-7; D gene uncertain. Germline CDR1 is MNHEY and CDR2 is SMNVEV (reference sequence). V lost 3 bases, J lost 5 bases, and 20 bases lay in between. This CDR3 spans 16 amino acids. The CDR3 DNA sequence: TGTGCCAGCAGTTTCAACCCACGGCTAAATACCCACGAGCAGTACTTC. The encoded protein is CASSFNPRLNTHEQYF.

At least ten counts were recorded for this clonotype. This chain links TRBV5-1 with TRBJ1-3; 9 bases agree with TRBD1. This CDR3 contains 14 residues. With V trimmed by 3 bases and J by 8 bases, 6 bases remained unmatched. Germline values: CDR1 SGHRS, CDR2 YFSETQ. The CDR3 DNA reads as TGCGCCAGCAGCTCCCGGACAGGGGAAGACACCATATATTTT. This translates into CASSSRTGEDTIYF.

This clonotype was recorded at least ten times. The chain has TRBV2 and TRBJ2-7; maybe TRBD2 (6 bases). The CDR3 length is 12 residues. The germline V gene encodes CDR1 SNHLY and CDR2 FYNNEI. The V and J ends lost 7 bases and 3 bases respectively, with 10 bases between them. The CDR3 DNA reads TGTGCCAGCACTGCGGGAAGCTACGAGCAGTACTTC. Amino acid sequence: CASTAGSYEQYF.

This chain joins TRBV5-6 and TRBJ2-2; D is ambiguous. The V end was cut by 0 bases, the J end by 0 bases, with 6 bases between. The length of the CDR3 is 15 residues. Germline CDR1 reads SGHDT; CDR2 reads YYEEEE. The CDR3 here is CASSLAQSNTGELFF. Written as DNA, the CDR3 is TGTGCCAGCAGCTTGGCGCAGTCGAACACCGGGGAGCTGTTTTTT.

This clonotype was seen repeatedly, ten times or more. V and J are TRBV6-1 and TRBJ1-1, with 7 bases matching TRBD1. CDR1 is MNHNS and CDR2 is SASEGT in the germline V gene. CDR3 length equals 18 residues. V trimming: 5 bases; J trimming: 4 bases; junction bases outside the gene matches: 19. Here the CDR3 reads CASSSHGQVLIWSTEAFF. The CDR3 DNA is TGTGCCAGCAGTTCCCACGGACAGGTTTTAATCTGGTCCACTGAAGCTTTCTTT.

There are many counts of this clonotype. The chain carries TRBV2 and TRBJ1-4, with 7 bases fitting TRBD1. Germline CDR1 SNHLY, CDR2 FYNNEI. This CDR3 is built from 15 residues. Trimming removed 5 bases from V and 0 bases from J; junction bases left unmatched: 3. In DNA form, the CDR3 reads TGTGCCAGCAGTACAGACAGGGCAACTAATGAAAAACTGTTTTTT. Translating gives CASSTDRATNEKLFF.

This clonotype was found many times. The CDR3 protein is CASRPGPPNLYGYTF. Written as DNA, the CDR3 is TGTGCCAGCAGACCGGGTCCCCCTAACCTATATGGCTACACCTTC. The V and J genes are TRBV28 and TRBJ1-2; unclear D gene. Germline V CDR1 and CDR2: MDHEN, SYDVKM. V was cut by 6 bases and J by 5 bases, with 19 bases left in between. CDR3 length equals 15 residues.

This clonotype was seen repeatedly, ten times or more. The chain employs TRBV11-1 and TRBJ2-7; D is possibly TRBD2 (5 bases). CDR3 length: 14 amino acids. Germline V gene data show CDR1 as SGHAT and CDR2 as FQDESV (reference sequence). V was cut by 5 bases and J by 3 bases, with 14 bases left in between. The CDR3 nucleotides are TGTGCCAGCAGCGTAGGGAGAAGTGGCTACGAGCAGTACTTC. Its protein product is CASSVGRSGYEQYF.

Ten or more counts support this clonotype. This chain uses TRBV5-4 with TRBJ1-2; a weak D match, TRBD1 (6 bases). V was cut by 0 bases and J by 5 bases, with 17 bases left in between. This CDR3 contains 16 residues. The germline V gene has CDR1 SGHNT and CDR2 YYREEE (reference sequence). The DNA for the CDR3 is TGTGCCAGCAGCTTGGGTGCAACGGGGGGCTCGTATGGCTACACCTTC. This sequence encodes CASSLGATGGSYGYTF.

This clonotype was observed at least ten times. The CDR3 is CSARPFLAGGPYEQYF. The CDR3 bases are TGCAGTGCTAGACCTTTTTTAGCGGGGGGGCCCTACGAGCAGTACTTC. V is TRBV20-1 and J is TRBJ2-7, with TRBD2 identical over 11 bases. Germline V lookup: CDR1 DFQATT, CDR2 SNEGSKA (reference sequence). The junction had 8 bases not matched to a gene; V was cut back by 2 bases and J by 2 bases. The CDR3 has 16 amino acids.

This clonotype was seen at least ten times. V and J are TRBV2 and TRBJ2-1, with TRBD1 matching 8 bases. Looked up from germline, CDR1 is SNHLY and CDR2 is FYNNEI. Losses at the gene ends were 7 bases for V and 0 bases for J; bases not matched to a gene: 5. CDR3 size: 15 residues. The chain's CDR3 is CASNGGQDSYNEQFF. The CDR3 DNA is TGTGCCAGCAACGGGGGACAGGACTCCTACAATGAGCAGTTCTTC.

With respect to this clonotype: This may be a read error: a much more frequent sequence differs by one nucleotide. The rearrangement links TRBV28 to TRBJ1-2; 9 bases match TRBD1. The germline CDR1 and CDR2 sequences are MDHEN and SYDVKM. V lost 8 bases and J lost 0; bases outside the gene matches: 10. This CDR3 region has 16 residues. This CDR3 is CASRQQGALPNYGYTF. The CDR3 region has the DNA TGTGCCAGCCGCCAACAGGGGGCCCTACCTAACTATGGCTACACCTTC.

The gene calls are TRBV25-1 and TRBJ1-4; the D is unclear. V dropped 8 bases and J dropped 6 bases, with 16 bases sitting between them. Per germline, CDR1 MGHDK and CDR2 SYGVNS. This CDR3 has 14 amino acids. The CDR3 reads CASRRSGLYEKLFF. In DNA form, the CDR3 reads TGTGCCAGCCGCAGGTCGGGCTTGTATGAAAAACTGTTTTTT.

This clonotype has at least ten counts. The chain couples TRBV2 to TRBJ1-6, with 8 nucleotides matching TRBD1. The CDR3 loop spans 15 amino acids. CDR1 and CDR2 (germline): SNHLY, FYNNEI. Losses at the gene ends were 3 bases for V and 10 bases for J; bases not matched to a gene: 8. The CDR3 DNA reads TGTGCCAGCAGTGATTATTGGACAGGGAAATCACCCCTCCACTTT. It translates to CASSDYWTGKSPLHF.

For this clonotype: At one of its ends the junction is not consistent with the germline gene, which may arise from a read error. This sequence joins TRBV28 and TRBJ2-7; D is possibly TRBD1 (5 bases). Germline lookup yields CDR1 MDHEN and CDR2 SYDVKM. This CDR3 has 15 amino acids. The DNA for the CDR3 is TGTGCCAGCAGTTTGGGGCCAGAAAGGTCCTCCGAGCAGTACTTC. It codes for CASSLGPERSSEQYF. Full variable domain (remainder filled in from reference TRBV28 and TRBJ2-7): DVKVTQSSRYLVKRTGEKVFLECVQDMDHENMFWYRQDPGLGLRLIYFSYDVKMKEKGDIPEGYSVSREKKERFSLILESASTNQTSMYLCASSLGPERSSEQYFGPGTRLTVT.

This clonotype showed up just a few times. The chain is built from TRBV9 and TRBJ2-5; D is ambiguous. The germline V gene has CDR1 SGDLS and CDR2 YYNGEE. This CDR3 is built from 13 residues. V gave up 0 bases and J gave up 11 bases, with 14 bases separating them. CDR3 sequence: CASSVEVQTEQYF. CDR3 in DNA: TGTGCCAGCAGCGTAGAGGTACAGACGGAACAGTACTTC.

The chain combines TRBV5-5 with TRBJ1-5, with unresolved D. V lost 0 bases, J lost 2 bases, and 6 bases lay in between. Germline CDR1 is SGHKS and CDR2 is YYEKEE (reference sequence). This CDR3 contains 14 residues. The CDR3 nucleotides are TGTGCCAGCAGCTTGGCGTGGGGCAATCAGCCCCAGCATTTT. Residues: CASSLAWGNQPQHF.